The clone carrying this T cell receptor (beta chain) was recorded a few times. What it recognizes is unknown. Only in-frame clones appear in the TCRdb table, and some are missing; sequencing was by immunoSEQ multiplex PCR. The sample contains about 120,000 clones, less than 95% of which appear only once. The data originate from a study of T cell clones after liver transplantation. About the study: Three of the eight recipients were HCV-positive; the rest had non-autoimmune, non-viral transplant indications. Patients counted as tolerant after at least one year off all immunosuppression, enzymes not exceeding twice normal.

The study's findings and limits: The donor-reactive repertoire was only partly measurable in two subjects, lacking donor cells.

The CDR3 has 13 amino acids. Germline CDR1 SGHAT, CDR2 FQNNGV. The V segment lost 5 bases and the J segment 11 bases; nucleotides outside the gene matches: 8. The specimen comprised CD4+ T cells from blood, sampled 12 months after liver transplant. This rearrangement joins TRBV11-2 to TRBJ1-1; 10 bases fit TRBD1. This TCR was recovered from a human patient who received a liver transplant. Some T cells may be transferred from the graft donor. The CDR3 DNA is TGTGCCAGCAGCGCCGGACAGGGGGGTGTCGCTTTCTTT. This codes for CASSAGQGGVAFF.